This passage covers 11 T cell receptor beta chains from one sample sequenced in a study of T cell changes during pregnancy in multiple sclerosis (dated by TCRdb to between 2018 and 2021). The library was made by the immunoSEQ multiplex PCR assay. The table was pulled from immuneACCESS by TCRdb, which kept in-frame rearrangements only. Such tables lose some clones; where checked, under half of the loss comes from unresolved V genes, and the rest has no known cause. A total of roughly 61,000 clones appear in this sample, 75% to 90% of them only once. Approximately 0.91% of the sample comes from the top ten. Here the sequenced sample was peripheral blood, taken in the first trimester of pregnancy. Source of these receptors: a female donor in good health, enrolled as a control in a pregnancy study.

The gene calls are TRBV6-1 and TRBJ1-2; the D is unclear. Germline V gene data show CDR1 as MNHNS and CDR2 as SASEGT. CDR3 length: 16 residues. The germline V and J ends were trimmed by 0 bases and 4 bases, with 15 bases remaining between them. This CDR3 is CASSEARVRLIYGYTF. Here the CDR3 DNA reads TGTGCCAGCAGTGAAGCGAGGGTCCGCTTAATCTATGGCTACACCTTC.

This sequence joins TRBV7-9 and TRBJ2-7, with D uncertain. V was pared by 4 bases and J by 0 bases, with 10 bases between. This CDR3 contains 14 residues. Germline lookup yields CDR1 SEHNR and CDR2 FQNEAQ (reference sequence). The CDR3 spells CASSSGFSSYEQYF. The CDR3 DNA reads TGTGCCAGCAGCTCGGGTTTCAGCTCCTACGAGCAGTACTTC.

The chain has TRBV7-2 and TRBJ2-3, with D maybe TRBD2 (6 bases). From germline, CDR1 is SGHTA and CDR2 FQGNSA. Trimming pared 1 base from V and 9 bases from J, leaving 8 bases between. CDR3 size: 12 residues. The CDR3 bases are TGTGCCAGCAGCTTAGACCGGGGGACGCAGTATTTT. Translated, it gives CASSLDRGTQYF.

The genes are TRBV7-3 and TRBJ1-2; D might be TRBD1 (5 bases). The CDR3 is 13 amino acids. V was cut by 10 bases and J by 5 bases, with 17 bases left in between. The germline V gene has CDR1 SGHTA and CDR2 FQGTGA. Written as DNA, the CDR3 is TGTGCCACCTCTTTAGGGGCAGGGTATGGCTACACCTTC. Translating gives CATSLGAGYGYTF.

The DNA for the CDR3 is TGTGCCAGCAGCTTGGCGCAGGATGGCTACACCTTC. Its translation is CASSLAQDGYTF. The gene calls are TRBV5-4 and TRBJ1-2; the D is unclear. Deletions cut 0 bases from V and 6 bases from J, with 6 bases between. The CDR3 sequence is 12 residues long. CDR1 is SGHNT, CDR2 YYREEE, per germline (reference sequence).

CDR3 sequence reads: CASSSSTSGAETQYF. CDR3 sequence (DNA): TGTGCCAGCAGCTCATCTACTAGCGGGGCAGAGACCCAGTACTTC. The genes are TRBV9 and TRBJ2-5, with 10 bases lining up with TRBD2. V dropped 4 bases and J dropped 4; count of bases not matched to a gene: 7. CDR1 and CDR2 from the germline V gene are SGDLS and YYNGEE. This CDR3 has 15 amino acids.

This chain joins TRBV30 and TRBJ2-5; tentatively, D is TRBD2 (6 bases). This CDR3 comprises 12 residues. Deletions cut 3 bases from V and 5 bases from J, with 10 bases between. Germline lookup yields CDR1 GTSNPN and CDR2 SVGIG (reference sequence). CDR3 residues: CAWRGGPETQYF. CDR3 in DNA: TGTGCCTGGAGGGGGGGACCGGAGACCCAGTACTTC. The complete variable domain, with remaining parts taken from reference TRBV30 and TRBJ2-5, reads SQTIHQWPATLVQPVGSPLSLECTVEGTSNPNLYWYRQAAGRGLQLLFYSVGIGQISSEVPQNLSASRPQDRQFILSSKKLLLSDSGFYLCAWRGGPETQYFGPGTRLLVL.

The J gene is TRBJ2-5, the V gene TRBV5-1; 9 nucleotides match TRBD2. Germline-derived CDR1 and CDR2 are SGHRS and YFSETQ. V shed 3 bases, J shed 2 bases, and the junction held 8 bases outside the gene matches. The CDR3 sequence is 16 residues long. The CDR3 reads CASSYIAGANQETQYF. The CDR3 DNA follows: TGCGCCAGCAGCTATATAGCGGGGGCCAATCAAGAGACCCAGTACTTC.

This chain links TRBV5-8 with TRBJ1-1, with 8 bases fitting TRBD1. Germline V gene sequence: CDR1 SGHTS, CDR2 YDEGEE. This CDR3 region has 11 residues. The J segment lost 10 bases and the V segment lost 4 bases, leaving 3 bases of the junction unmatched. The CDR3: CASSRTGLAFF. The CDR3 region has the DNA TGTGCCAGCAGCCGGACAGGGTTAGCTTTCTTT.

The chain uses TRBV5-1 and TRBJ2-3, with TRBD2 matching 8 bases. The CDR3 extends over 16 amino acids. CDR1 and CDR2 from the germline V gene are SGHRS and YFSETQ. The V gene end was trimmed by 3 bases and the J gene end by 2 bases; junction bases not matched to a gene: 8. CDR3 DNA: TGCGCCAGCAGCTCAAGCGGGGGTTTACCCACAGATACGCAGTATTTT. Translation gives CASSSSGGLPTDTQYF. The full variable domain, rest sourced from reference TRBV5-1 and TRBJ2-3, is KAGVTQTPRYLIKTRGQQVTLSCSPISGHRSVSWYQQTPGQGLQFLFEYFSETQRNKGNFPGRFSGRQFSNSRSEMNVSTLELGDSALYLCASSSSGGLPTDTQYFGPGTRLTVL.

This sequence joins TRBV29-1 and TRBJ1-1, with no clear D. Looked up from germline, CDR1 is SQVTM and CDR2 is ANQGSEA. The CDR3 is made up of 13 amino acids. The V end was cut by 4 bases, the J end by 4 bases, with 13 bases between. The CDR3 spells CSVVNPGRTEAFF. DNA of the CDR3: TGCAGCGTTGTGAATCCGGGTCGCACTGAAGCTTTCTTT.